The T cell receptor beta chain described here comes from a study of T cells after yellow fever vaccination (dated by TCRdb to the late 2010s). For context, the study as a whole: The SMART-Seq v4 Ultra Low Input RNA kit was used to prepare libraries from fractions with low cell numbers. To follow T-cell clones before and after both primary and booster YFV17D yellow fever vaccination, bulk TCR alpha and beta repertoires underwent longitudinal sequencing. Two healthy male donors, one aged 18 to 29 and one aged 30 to 40 years, made up the cohort. Blood was drawn at multiple timepoints before and after primary and secondary immunization, with bulk PBMC replicates and cell subsets isolated.

TCR cDNA was made using 5'RACE template switching, a step that added a universal primer site and unique molecular identifiers. Priming for cDNA synthesis came from both the TCR alpha and TCR beta constant segments. Library amplification used two PCR steps, and the second PCR step added sample barcodes and sequencing adapters. Sequencing of libraries was performed on Illumina HiSeq 2500 (2x100 bp) or NovaSeq (2x150 bp). The published analysis was carried out like this. Reads were demultiplexed and collapsed into UMI consensus sequences with MIGEC, and V(D)J alignment was performed with MiXCR. Using edgeR on replicate PBMC samples, clonotypes were called vaccine-responding if FDR was below 0.01 and the log2 fold change was above 5 up to day 15. Each bulk clonotype was labeled CD4 or CD8 based on which sequenced repertoire, CD4 or CD8, contained the clonotype at higher abundance. TCRdb passed the public sequencing reads through fastp at Q25 and MiXCR, retaining productive beta sequences. Rows are unified per CDR3 protein, each entry keeping the most common DNA and genes. It is TCRdb's table, rather than the study itself, that gives the V and J calls and clone size. The sample contains about 580,000 distinct CDR3 sequences, roughly 17% of them found a single time. 17% of the sample rests with the top ten.

Study-wide findings and limitations: A small fraction of clonotypes showed up in both the CD4 and CD8 compartments, probably as a result of convergent recombination. After the booster, most clones that had expanded after primary vaccination were detected again (roughly 96% of CD4 and 88% of CD8), suggesting broad maintenance of memory. FACS-sorted repertoires could contain abundant contaminating clonotypes from the bulk population, so computational filtering was required. Because only two donors were included in the study, the extent to which the findings can be generalized is limited. Compared with the primary T-cell response, the secondary T-cell response was weaker but faster, peaking on day 5 rather than day 15.

What the treatment or condition label conveys for this sample: live attenuated yellow fever vaccine strain. At every blood-draw timepoint, two biological replicates of bulk PBMCs were collected. A standard Ficoll-Paque protocol was used to isolate PBMCs from peripheral blood. RNA was extracted with TriZol from bulk PBMCs, CD4 and CD8 fractions, and dextramer-positive and dextramer-negative fractions. This clonotype has at least ten counts. This clone's antigen is unknown. No base quality information exists; no much larger clone differs at one position. The CDR3 starts with the cysteine, ends with the phenylalanine, and has 15 residues. CDR3 DNA only is kept here, 45 bases in frame from base 1. V is cut by 3 bases and J by 7 bases, and the space between the germline ends is 14 bases. The germline V gene sets CDR1 to KGHDR and CDR2 to SFDVKD.

The receptor chain draws on TRBV24-1 and TRBJ2-2, with TRBD1 perhaps the D gene, on 6 matching bases. The receptor comes from a man between 18 and 29 years old who received the YFV17D yellow fever vaccine. Sequencing was performed on PBMCs, taken roughly 5 days after the first yellow fever vaccination. The DNA is TGTGCCACCAGTGATCCCTCGACAGGCGGCGGGGAGCTGTTTTTT. This translates into CATSDPSTGGGELFF.